Listed here is a single T cell receptor beta chain. Its target is unknown. This sample stems from a study of cytomegalovirus exposure and HLA in healthy donors. General observations from the study: Across HLA loci, a later analysis found differing TCR association rates, with DRB1 most and HLA-C fewest. Rarity held for most TCR sequences, but there were some public TCRs that occurred in many donors. A further, later analysis showed that HLA-associated TCR beta chains (compared with equally common others) were more clonally expanded.

Germline V gene lookup returns CDR1 LNHDA and CDR2 SQIVND (reference sequence). V lost 3 bases to trimming and J lost 6 bases, with 11 bases between them. The CDR3 is 13 amino acids. A multiplex PCR was run with 60 Vbeta primers and 13 Jbeta primers. The data were produced by immunoSEQ multiplex PCR, yet TCRdb's version contains in-frame clones alone and is incomplete. The data show tens of thousands of clones, with less than 80% seen just once and about 5.4% held by the top ten. Sequenced input: PBMCs. The clonotype originates from a boy aged 10-17 years in good health and CMV-seropositive. This chain joins TRBV19 and TRBJ1-1, with D possibly TRBD1 on 6 matching bases. Here the CDR3 DNA reads TGTGCCAGTAGTATTGATCGGACAGCTGAAGCTTTCTTT. This sequence encodes CASSIDRTAEAFF.